Included here is one T cell receptor beta chain sequence, with context. Produced via immunoSEQ multiplex PCR; TCRdb's table is partial and in-frame only. The repertoire holds approximately 210,000 clones, with 70% to 90% as singletons. The data were obtained in a study of blood T cell repertoires in COVID-19. This CDR3 has 13 residues. Per the germline V gene, CDR1 is SGHNT and CDR2 is YYREEE (reference sequence). Trimming stripped 4 bases from V and 8 bases from J, with 15 bases between. Sequencing was done on a sample of PBMCs or T cells enriched from blood (not recorded which). The rearrangement links TRBV5-4 to TRBJ1-1; tentatively, D is TRBD1 (6 bases). The receptor was isolated from a man between 25 and 39 years old with acute COVID-19. This CDR3 is CASSKGGHPEAFF. CDR3 nucleotide sequence: TGTGCCAGCAGCAAAGGGGGACATCCCGAAGCTTTCTTT.